The count of the clone carrying this T cell receptor (beta chain) is one. CDR3 size: 13 residues. Germline V gives CDR1 MNHEY, CDR2 SVGAGI. The germline V and J ends were trimmed by 7 bases and 11 bases, with 15 bases remaining between them. Genomic DNA came from blood conventional CD4+ T cells gated CD25-low CD127-high. Clones were sequenced by immunoSEQ multiplex PCR, and TCRdb holds only the in-frame ones, with some missing. Seen here are some 23,000 clones, 85% to 95% observed once, and the top ten hold about 0.73%. The data derive from a study of regulatory and conventional T cells in RAG deficiency. These data are also associated with another study on regulatory T cells. That work contributes: Primers: 52 TRBV forward and 13 TRBJ reverse.

The sequence was collected from a human donor in good health. Sequenced input: CD4+ T cells sorted from blood. The chain uses TRBV6-5 and TRBJ1-6, with D maybe TRBD1 (6 bases). CDR3 in amino acids: CASTGAKGTPLHF. The CDR3, as DNA: TGTGCCAGCACAGGGGCAAAAGGAACACCCCTCCACTTT.